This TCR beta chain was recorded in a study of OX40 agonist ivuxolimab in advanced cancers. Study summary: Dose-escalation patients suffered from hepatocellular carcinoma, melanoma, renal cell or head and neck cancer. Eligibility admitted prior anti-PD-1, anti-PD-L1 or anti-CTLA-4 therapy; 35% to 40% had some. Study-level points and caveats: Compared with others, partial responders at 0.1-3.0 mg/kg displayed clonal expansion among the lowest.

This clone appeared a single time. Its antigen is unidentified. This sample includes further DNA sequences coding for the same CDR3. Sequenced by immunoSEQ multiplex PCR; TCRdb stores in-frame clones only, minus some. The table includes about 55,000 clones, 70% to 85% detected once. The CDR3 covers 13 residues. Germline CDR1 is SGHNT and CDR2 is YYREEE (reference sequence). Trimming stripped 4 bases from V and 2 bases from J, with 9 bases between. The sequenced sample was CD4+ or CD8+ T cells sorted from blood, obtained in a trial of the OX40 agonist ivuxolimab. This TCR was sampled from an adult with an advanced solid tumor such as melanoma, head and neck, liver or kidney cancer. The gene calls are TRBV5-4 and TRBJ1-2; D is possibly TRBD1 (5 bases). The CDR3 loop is CASSPDSNYGYTF. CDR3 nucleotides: TGTGCCAGCAGCCCCGACAGCAACTATGGCTACACCTTC.